The 6 T cell receptor beta chains below all came from one sample that was sequenced in a study of regulatory T cells in long-lasting Graves disease. Library construction for TCR beta used iRepertoire HTBI primers and Arm-PCR of CDR3 regions. From the multiplex PCR reads, TCRdb called clonotypes with MiXCR, one entry per CDR3 protein. The table has over 500,000 distinct CDR3 sequences, 16% seen once. The sample's time point: newly diagnosed GD, antithyroid drugs for less than 3 months. Scientists built the TCR library using RNA that was extracted from PBMCs. This sample also appeared in a second study, on T cells in Graves' hyperthyroidism and ophthalmopathy.

The input for sequencing was peripheral blood mononuclear cells (PBMCs), taken at new diagnosis, from a patient treated with antithyroid drugs. Receptors originate from a woman in her twenties or thirties with Graves disease.

In its sample, this clonotype was seen many times. The chain couples TRBV18 to TRBJ1-1; D is perhaps TRBD1 (5 bases). V dropped 3 bases and J dropped 1 base, with 15 bases sitting between them. There are 16 residues in the CDR3. Looked up from germline, CDR1 is KGHSH and CDR2 is LQKENI. CDR3: CASSPRDTDKNTEAFF. CDR3 DNA sequence: TGTGCCAGCTCACCTAGGGATACGGACAAGAACACTGAAGCTTTCTTT. Full variable domain (missing parts from reference TRBV18 and TRBJ1-1): NAGVMQNPRHLVRRRGQEARLRCSPMKGHSHVYWYRQLPEEGLKFMVYLQKENIIDESGMPKERFSAEFPKEGPSILRIQQVVRGDSAAYFCASSPRDTDKNTEAFFGQGTRLTVV.

V and J are TRBV28 and TRBJ1-2, with D possibly TRBD1 on 5 matching bases. Germline V gene data show CDR1 as MDHEN and CDR2 as SYDVKM. V was shortened by 1 base and J by 0 bases, with 15 bases between the two germline ends. The CDR3 extends over 17 amino acids. The CDR3 reads CASSLYSDRSSNYGYTF. The DNA for the CDR3 is TGTGCCAGCAGTTTATACAGTGACAGATCCTCTAACTATGGCTACACCTTC.

This clonotype was counted only a few times. J is TRBJ2-7 and V is TRBV14, with no clear D. Trimming removed 0 bases at V and 0 bases at J, with 9 bases between. In germline, CDR1 is SGHDN, CDR2 FVKESK. This CDR3 is 15 amino acids long. CDR3 protein: CASSQEIAPSYEQYF. The DNA for the CDR3 is TGTGCCAGCAGCCAAGAAATAGCCCCCTCCTACGAGCAGTACTTC.

This clonotype has more than one count but fewer than ten. The genes are TRBV2 and TRBJ1-1; TRBD1 is a possible D gene (5 bases). This CDR3 is 14 amino acids long. V was clipped by 3 bases and J by 5 bases, with 13 bases between them. Germline V CDR1 and CDR2: SNHLY, FYNNEI. The CDR3 here is CASSEQGTSTEAFF. Here the CDR3 DNA reads TGTGCCAGCAGTGAGCAGGGAACATCGACTGAAGCTTTCTTT.

A remark on this clonotype: A read error may be the cause here, since a much bigger clone is one base away. The V gene is TRBV6-2 or TRBV6-3, the J gene TRBJ1-1; D unresolved. Germline CDR1 MNHEY, CDR2 SVGEGT. The V gene lost 4 bases and the J gene lost 1 base, with 7 bases spanning the gap. CDR3 length equals 13 residues. The CDR3 here is CASSSFSNTEAFF. The CDR3 DNA reads as TGTGCCAGCAGTTCCTTTTCGAACACTGAAGCTTTCTTT.

This clonotype was detected a few times. In DNA, the CDR3 is TGCAGTGCTCTTCTAGCGGGAGGAATAGATACGCAGTATTTT. It codes for CSALLAGGIDTQYF. V gene TRBV20-1 combines with J gene TRBJ2-3; 11 bases are a match to TRBD2. Per the germline V gene, CDR1 is DFQATT and CDR2 is SNEGSKA (reference sequence). V shed 5 bases and J 5 bases; nucleotides not matched to a gene: 6. The CDR3 extends over 14 amino acids.